These 24 T cell receptor beta chains were sequenced from one sample in a study of OX40 agonist ivuxolimab in advanced cancers. TCRdb keeps only in-frame clones here, not all; method: immunoSEQ multiplex PCR. The sample includes 55,000 to 80,000 clones, 85% seen only once; the top ten take approximately 2%. The sequencing here drew on CD4+ or CD8+ T cells sorted from blood, taken in a trial of the OX40 agonist ivuxolimab. Source of these receptors: an adult with an advanced solid tumor such as melanoma, head and neck, liver or kidney cancer.

The chain combines TRBV5-4 with TRBJ2-6; D possibly matches TRBD1 or TRBD2 (5 bases each). V lost 4 bases, J lost 0 bases, and 11 bases lay in between. The CDR3 runs 16 residues. The germline V gene encodes CDR1 SGHNT and CDR2 YYREEE (reference sequence). The CDR3 protein is CASSPGGDSGANVLTF. Here the CDR3 DNA reads TGTGCCAGCAGCCCTGGGGGAGACTCTGGGGCCAACGTCCTGACTTTC. The full variable domain, completed using reference TRBV5-4 and TRBJ2-6, is ETGVTQSPTHLIKTRGQQVTLRCSSQSGHNTVSWYQQALGQGPQFIFQYYREEENGRGNFPPRFSGLQFPNYSSELNVNALELDDSALYLCASSPGGDSGANVLTFGAGSRLTVL.

There are a few counts of this clone. The rearrangement uses TRBV18 and TRBJ1-1, with D maybe TRBD1 (5 bases). Germline-derived CDR1 and CDR2 are KGHSH and LQKENI. V was shortened by 3 bases and J by 0 bases, with 11 bases between the two germline ends. CDR3 length: 15 residues. The CDR3 nucleotides are TGTGCCAGCTCACCTACCGGGACGGTGAACACTGAAGCTTTCTTT. It is translated as CASSPTGTVNTEAFF. Drawing the rest from reference TRBV18 and TRBJ1-1, the complete variable domain is NAGVMQNPRHLVRRRGQEARLRCSPMKGHSHVYWYRQLPEEGLKFMVYLQKENIIDESGMPKERFSAEFPKEGPSILRIQQVVRGDSAAYFCASSPTGTVNTEAFFGQGTRLTVV.

This rearrangement joins TRBV7-2 to TRBJ1-1, with TRBD1 as a possible D gene (5 bases). Germline-derived CDR1 and CDR2 are SGHTA and FQGNSA. V lost 4 bases to trimming and J lost 8 bases, with 14 bases between them. This CDR3 spans 13 amino acids. CDR3: CASSSGPLLEAFF. The DNA of the CDR3 is TGTGCCAGCAGCTCGGGACCGCTCTTGGAAGCTTTCTTT.

The chain links TRBV7-9 to TRBJ2-2, with D maybe TRBD2 (6 bases). The CDR3 covers 17 residues. Germline V lookup: CDR1 SEHNR, CDR2 FQNEAQ (reference sequence). Trimming left V 1 base short and J 5 bases short, with 17 bases between. CDR3 sequence (DNA): TGTGCCAGCAGCTTAGTAGTGGACGGGAGTATAACCGGGGAGCTGTTTTTT. Translation gives CASSLVVDGSITGELFF.

The chain links TRBV4-2 to TRBJ1-2, with TRBD1 matching over 7 bases. The CDR3 extends over 14 amino acids. CDR1 is LGHNA and CDR2 is YNFKEQ in the germline V gene. The J segment lost 7 bases and the V segment lost 0 bases, leaving 5 bases of the junction unmatched. CDR3 sequence (DNA): TGTGCCAGCAGCCAAGAAGGGACAGTCCGTGGCTACACCTTC. The encoded protein is CASSQEGTVRGYTF.

The genes are TRBV4-3 and TRBJ2-1; D may be TRBD2 (6 bases). Germline-derived CDR1 and CDR2 are LGHNA and YSLEER. Trimming left V 3 bases short and J 6 bases short, with 9 bases between. CDR3 size: 13 residues. The CDR3 reads CASSQLASNEQFF. As DNA, the CDR3 is TGCGCCAGCAGCCAGCTAGCGTCCAATGAGCAGTTCTTC.

V and J are TRBV9 and TRBJ2-5; a weak D match, TRBD1 (5 bases). CDR1 SGDLS and CDR2 YYNGEE come from the germline V gene. The CDR3 length is 15 residues. Trimming cost V 0 bases and J 2 bases, with 11 bases left between them. CDR3 sequence reads: CASSVDGAGQETQYF. CDR3 coding DNA: TGTGCCAGCAGCGTAGATGGGGCCGGTCAAGAGACCCAGTACTTC.

The chain recombines TRBV30 with TRBJ1-4; 9 positions match TRBD1. In germline, CDR1 is GTSNPN, CDR2 SVGIG (reference sequence). The CDR3 runs 14 residues. With V trimmed by 8 bases and J by 7 bases, 11 bases remained unmatched. CDR3 sequence reads: CAIPHGTGSEKLFF. CDR3 in DNA: TGTGCCATACCTCACGGGACAGGGAGTGAAAAACTGTTTTTT.

V and J are TRBV16 and TRBJ1-4; D possibly corresponds to TRBD1 (6 bases). CDR1 is KGHSY, CDR2 FQNENV, per germline. The V end was cut by 4 bases, the J end by 4 bases, with 22 bases between. The CDR3 spans 18 residues. CDR3 nucleotides: TGTGCCAGCAGCCCGGGGACCGGGACACCTGGGGTTAATGAAAAACTGTTTTTT. It is translated as CASSPGTGTPGVNEKLFF.

This chain connects TRBV7-9 to TRBJ1-1; 9 bases line up with TRBD1. The CDR3 covers 15 residues. The germline gives CDR1 SEHNR, CDR2 FQNEAQ (reference sequence). The J segment lost 3 bases and the V segment lost 1 base, leaving 3 bases of the junction unmatched. This CDR3 is CASSLGGQGDTEAFF. Written as DNA, the CDR3 is TGTGCCAGCAGCTTAGGGGGACAGGGCGACACTGAAGCTTTCTTT.

The chain joins TRBV7-8 to TRBJ1-1; D is unresolved. CDR1 SGHVS and CDR2 FQNEAQ come from the germline V gene. This CDR3 spans 15 amino acids. V shed 3 bases and J shed 4 bases, with 15 bases lying between them. The CDR3 loop reads CASSLGSSRGTEAFF. CDR3 nucleotides: TGTGCCAGCAGCTTGGGATCTTCCCGCGGCACTGAAGCTTTCTTT.

This clone occurred a few times. The J gene is TRBJ2-5, the V gene TRBV5-1; D not certain. The CDR3 totals 13 residues. V lost 1 base and J 5 bases, leaving 9 bases between the germline ends. The V gene's germline CDR1 is SGHRS and CDR2 YFSETQ. The CDR3 loop is CASSLRNGETQYF. DNA of the CDR3: TGCGCCAGCAGCTTGAGAAACGGGGAGACCCAGTACTTC.

This chain joins TRBV5-4 and TRBJ2-3, with TRBD2 identical over 11 bases. V dropped 4 bases and J dropped 3; count of bases not matched to a gene: 4. This CDR3 is 15 amino acids long. Germline lookup yields CDR1 SGHNT and CDR2 YYREEE (reference sequence). The CDR3 DNA is TGTGCCAGCAGCCCGGGGACTAGCGGAACAGATACGCAGTATTTT. As protein: CASSPGTSGTDTQYF.

This chain joins TRBV19 and TRBJ1-1; D uncertain. Germline assignment: CDR1 LNHDA and CDR2 SQIVND (reference sequence). This CDR3 region has 11 residues. V lost 7 bases, J lost 7 bases, and 10 bases lay in between. In DNA, the CDR3 is TGTGCCAGTACCTGGTGGGGTGAAGCTTTCTTT. It yields the protein CASTWWGEAFF.

This clone occurred once. This sequence joins TRBV10-3 and TRBJ2-3, with unresolved D. Germline lookup yields CDR1 ENHRY and CDR2 SYGVKD. This CDR3 is 13 amino acids long. V was clipped by 8 bases and J by 9 bases, with 18 bases between them. This CDR3 reads CAIAELKLGTQYF. The CDR3 DNA reads as TGTGCCATCGCAGAACTAAAGTTGGGCACGCAGTATTTT.

The V call is TRBV10-3, the J call TRBJ1-2, with D uncertain. CDR3 length: 18 amino acids. V lost 0 bases to trimming and J lost 3 bases, with 20 bases between them. Germline values: CDR1 ENHRY, CDR2 SYGVKD. CDR3 residues: CAISESIGKAALDYGYTF. DNA for the CDR3: TGTGCCATCAGTGAGTCGATTGGTAAGGCAGCTCTTGACTATGGCTACACCTTC.

The chain recombines TRBV7-3 with TRBJ2-5; 10 bases fit TRBD2. V gave up 5 bases and J gave up 0 bases; unmatched junction bases: 3. The CDR3 extends over 15 amino acids. Germline V CDR1 and CDR2: SGHTA, FQGTGA. The CDR3 protein is CASSTSGAYQETQYF. Here the CDR3 DNA reads TGTGCCAGCAGCACTAGCGGGGCGTACCAAGAGACCCAGTACTTC.

V gene TRBV29-1 combines with J gene TRBJ1-1, with D maybe TRBD1 (5 bases). The V gene lost 1 base and the J gene lost 4 bases, with 10 bases spanning the gap. Germline lookup yields CDR1 SQVTM and CDR2 ANQGSEA. CDR3 size: 13 residues. CDR3 region: CSVEGGAGTEAFF. The CDR3 bases are TGCAGCGTTGAAGGGGGCGCCGGCACTGAAGCTTTCTTT.

V and J are TRBV4-1 and TRBJ2-1; 7 bases fit TRBD2. CDR3 length: 15 amino acids. Germline lookup yields CDR1 MGHRA and CDR2 YSYEKL. V dropped 0 bases and J dropped 2; count of bases not matched to a gene: 1. DNA of the CDR3: TGCGCCAGCAGCCAAGATCGGGGGGCCTACAATGAGCAGTTCTTC. The encoded protein is CASSQDRGAYNEQFF.

This sequence joins TRBV7-9 and TRBJ2-5, with 8 bases lining up with TRBD2. Losses at the gene ends were 5 bases for V and 5 bases for J; bases not matched to a gene: 7. Per germline, CDR1 SEHNR and CDR2 FQNEAQ (reference sequence). There are 14 residues in the CDR3. CDR3: CASSPSGRGETQYF. The CDR3 region has the DNA TGTGCCAGCAGCCCAAGCGGGAGAGGGGAGACCCAGTACTTC.

This clone occurred once. The chain employs TRBV2 and TRBJ1-6; TRBD1 is a possible D gene (5 bases). Deletions cut 6 bases from V and 4 bases from J, with 22 bases between. This CDR3 comprises 18 residues. CDR1 is SNHLY, CDR2 FYNNEI, per germline. The CDR3 spells CASSIINRQPSYNSPLHF. Written as DNA, the CDR3 is TGTGCCAGCAGCATTATTAATAGACAGCCCTCTTATAATTCACCCCTCCACTTT.

The V gene is TRBV27, the J gene TRBJ2-5; 9 bases are shared with TRBD1. The J call may be mistaken, given a closer DNA end match to TRBJ2-7. This CDR3 spans 17 amino acids. Per the germline V gene, CDR1 is MNHEY and CDR2 is SMNVEV (reference sequence). This chain's CDR3 is CASSFDVPGQGNYEQYF. CDR3 sequence (DNA): TGTGCCAGCAGTTTCGACGTCCCGGGACAGGGAAACTACGAGCAGTACTTC.

Here the CDR3 DNA reads TGTGCCAGCAGTCCACTAGCGGGAGCCTACGAGCAGTACTTC. It is translated as CASSPLAGAYEQYF. V is TRBV6-6 and J is TRBJ2-7, with TRBD2 matching 11 bases. The CDR3 runs to 14 residues. Trimming removed 5 bases from V and 2 bases from J; junction bases left unmatched: 2. The germline gives CDR1 MNHNY, CDR2 SVGAGI (reference sequence).

The chain links TRBV12-2 to TRBJ1-5. TRBV12-2 is deemed a pseudogene. This CDR3 has 15 residues. The DNA of the CDR3 is TGTGCAAGTCGCCCAGGCGGGACAAGGAATCAGCCCCAGCATTTT. Protein: CASRPGGTRNQPQHF.